Each of the 17 T cell receptor beta chains below was sequenced from the same sample in a study of cytomegalovirus exposure and HLA in healthy donors. PCR involved 60 Vbeta and 13 Jbeta primers. Repertoires were generated with immunoSEQ multiplex PCR, while TCRdb's copy carries only in-frame clones and drops some. Here the sample spans 150,000 to 200,000 clones, around 83% being singletons. The sample taken for sequencing was PBMCs. The receptors were sampled from a man over 45 in good health and CMV-seropositive.

Concerning this clone: Other DNA sequences of this sample code for an identical CDR3. The gene calls are TRBV5-6 and TRBJ2-7; a possible D gene is TRBD1 (5 bases). This CDR3 comprises 13 residues. V lost 0 bases to trimming and J lost 3 bases, with 7 bases between them. CDR1 and CDR2 (germline): SGHDT, YYEEEE. The CDR3 DNA is TGTGCCAGCAGCTTGGGCAGGGTCTACGAGCAGTACTTC. The encoded protein is CASSLGRVYEQYF. The whole variable domain, filled in from reference TRBV5-6 and TRBJ2-7, reads DAGVTQSPTHLIKTRGQQVTLRCSPKSGHDTVSWYQQALGQGPQFIFQYYEEEERQRGNFPDRFSGHQFPNYSSELNVNALLLGDSALYLCASSLGRVYEQYFGPGTRLTVT.

This clone was seen once. The chain recombines TRBV5-4 with TRBJ2-5, with TRBD1 matching 11 bases. The closer fit of TRBJ2-7 to the DNA end suggests the J call may be wrong. Germline V gene sequence: CDR1 SGHNT, CDR2 YYREEE (reference sequence). The CDR3 totals 16 residues. This CDR3 is CASSLGGDRGTYEQYF. The CDR3, as DNA: TGTGCCAGCAGCTTGGGAGGGGACAGGGGGACCTACGAGCAGTACTTC.

The J gene is TRBJ2-2, the V gene TRBV15; D is possibly TRBD1 (5 bases). From germline, CDR1 is LNHNV and CDR2 YYDKDF (reference sequence). The CDR3 has 15 residues. The ends were cut back, 7 bases at V and 0 bases at J, with 12 bases in the middle. The CDR3 sequence is CATTADSSNTGELFF. CDR3 coding DNA: TGTGCCACCACCGCTGACAGCTCGAACACCGGGGAGCTGTTTTTT.

The chain joins TRBV30 to TRBJ2-7; 10 nucleotides agree with TRBD1. The CDR3 extends over 14 amino acids. Per the germline V gene, CDR1 is GTSNPN and CDR2 is SVGIG (reference sequence). With 2 bases clipped from V and 3 bases from J, the junction kept 4 bases outside the gene matches. CDR3 in DNA: TGTGCCTGGAGTCCCGACAGGGGGCTCTACGAGCAGTACTTC. Its protein product is CAWSPDRGLYEQYF.

CDR3 in DNA: TGTGCCATCAGTCGACAGGGGGCATTAGATACGCAGTATTTT. Residues: CAISRQGALDTQYF. The V and J genes are TRBV10-3 and TRBJ2-3; 10 positions match TRBD1. Germline V gene sequence: CDR1 ENHRY, CDR2 SYGVKD. Trimming at V came to 5 bases and at J to 5 bases, leaving 4 bases not matched to a gene. This CDR3 region has 14 residues.

The V and J genes are TRBV13 and TRBJ2-1, with 14 bases identical to TRBD2. The CDR3 loop spans 15 amino acids. Trimming took 5 bases from V and 5 from J; bases not matched to a gene: 2. Looked up from germline, CDR1 is PRHDT and CDR2 is FYEKMQ (reference sequence). CDR3 DNA sequence: TGTGCCAGCAGCCCGGGACTAGCGGGGGACAATGAGCAGTTCTTC. Translating it yields CASSPGLAGDNEQFF.

This clone came up once. The chain has TRBV13 and TRBJ2-7, with D unclear. The CDR3 totals 14 residues. The germline gives CDR1 PRHDT, CDR2 FYEKMQ (reference sequence). V was pared by 1 base and J by 6 bases, with 13 bases between. The DNA of the CDR3 is TGTGCCAGCAGCTTAGTGTCAGGAATGGGCGAGCAGTACTTC. It translates to CASSLVSGMGEQYF.

The chain links TRBV5-1 to TRBJ2-7; 8 bases fit TRBD1. V was pared by 1 base and J by 5 bases, with 8 bases of the junction left unmatched. Per germline, CDR1 SGHRS and CDR2 YFSETQ. The CDR3 consists of 15 residues. The CDR3 DNA sequence: TGCGCCAGCAGCTTGCGGGCAGGGGGCGTCCACGAGCAGTACTTC. Residues: CASSLRAGGVHEQYF.

This chain uses TRBV15 with TRBJ2-1, with 12 bases fitting TRBD2. The CDR3 contains 16 residues. Per the germline V gene, CDR1 is LNHNV and CDR2 is YYDKDF (reference sequence). The V gene end was trimmed by 4 bases and the J gene end by 2 bases; junction bases not matched to a gene: 3. The CDR3 here is CATSTRTSGAYNEQFF. The DNA of the CDR3 is TGTGCCACCAGCACCAGGACTAGCGGGGCCTACAATGAGCAGTTCTTC.

The rearrangement joins TRBV27 to TRBJ2-2; D call uncertain. Trimming removed 5 bases from V and 4 bases from J, with 11 bases in between. Germline V lookup: CDR1 MNHEY, CDR2 SMNVEV (reference sequence). The CDR3 extends over 14 amino acids. CDR3 sequence reads: CASSLASGTGELFF. CDR3 coding DNA: TGTGCCAGCAGTCTTGCGTCGGGCACCGGGGAGCTGTTTTTT.

The CDR3 region is CASSRSSFPYEQYF. In DNA, the CDR3 is TGTGCCAGTAGTAGATCAAGCTTTCCCTACGAGCAGTACTTC. J is TRBJ2-7 and V is TRBV19; D remains unclear. V lost 4 bases to trimming and J lost 2 bases, with 12 bases between them. CDR1 is LNHDA, CDR2 SQIVND, per germline (reference sequence). The CDR3 has 14 amino acids.

The rearrangement links TRBV13 to TRBJ1-1; D unresolved. V was trimmed by 1 base and J by 1 base, leaving 7 bases between them. Per germline, CDR1 PRHDT and CDR2 FYEKMQ (reference sequence). The CDR3 totals 14 residues. CDR3 sequence: CASSLDNPNTEAFF. CDR3 in DNA: TGTGCCAGCAGCTTAGACAATCCGAACACTGAAGCTTTCTTT.

With respect to this clone: The sample carries other DNA sequences with the same CDR3. This chain uses TRBV27 with TRBJ2-2; D is unresolved. Trimming took 5 bases from V and 2 from J, leaving 3 bases between them. Germline V gene sequence: CDR1 MNHEY, CDR2 SMNVEV (reference sequence). The CDR3 runs to 12 residues. The CDR3 DNA is TGTGCCAGCAGTCCAAACACCGGGGAGCTGTTTTTT. It encodes CASSPNTGELFF.

This sequence joins TRBV19 and TRBJ1-2, with TRBD1 as a possible D gene (6 bases). Germline V lookup: CDR1 LNHDA, CDR2 SQIVND (reference sequence). Trimming took off 6 bases at V and 4 bases at J, with 15 bases between the two ends. The CDR3 is 14 amino acids. The CDR3 DNA sequence: TGTGCCAGTAGGACCCCCCGGGGGGCCTATGGCTACACCTTC. Amino acid sequence: CASRTPRGAYGYTF.

The count of this clone is one. The V gene is TRBV5-6, the J gene TRBJ1-2, with TRBD1 matching over 7 bases. Germline values: CDR1 SGHDT, CDR2 YYEEEE. J was trimmed by 4 bases and V by 4 bases; bases with no gene match: 4. The CDR3 sequence is 13 residues long. In nucleotides, the CDR3 is TGTGCCAGCAGCGCGGACAGGTCCTATGGCTACACCTTC. Amino acids: CASSADRSYGYTF.

V and J are TRBV9 and TRBJ1-1; D is unresolved. CDR3 size: 15 residues. Trimming took 4 bases from V and 0 from J, leaving 13 bases between them. Germline V gives CDR1 SGDLS, CDR2 YYNGEE. The CDR3 spells CASSPWTAMNTEAFF. CDR3 in DNA: TGTGCCAGCAGCCCTTGGACTGCTATGAACACTGAAGCTTTCTTT.

As concerns this clone: Its ends do not fully match the called genes, so a read error is possible. The V gene is TRBV7-7, the J gene TRBJ2-5; TRBD1 matches 7 bases. Per germline, CDR1 SSHAT and CDR2 FNYEAQ (reference sequence). This CDR3 spans 14 amino acids. The CDR3 sequence is CASSSTTGVETQYF. The CDR3, as DNA: TGTGCTAGCAGCTCAACTACAGGGGTGGAGACCCAGTACTTC.